This T cell receptor (beta chain) was captured by sequencing in a study of blood T cell repertoires in COVID-19. Germline CDR1 SGHTA, CDR2 FQGNSA. Trimming left V 2 bases short and J 5 bases short, with 10 bases between. The CDR3 length is 15 residues. Authors' methods: Researchers report that nucleated cell counts were estimated from reference gene primer amplification. Sequencing used immunoSEQ multiplex PCR; TCRdb keeps in-frame clones, though not all of them. V, J and clone size reflect that table, while D and trimming were determined from the DNA. The sample records 150,000 to 200,000 clones, around 82% being singletons. As to this clone: Other DNA sequences from this sample encode an identical CDR3 as well.

Specimen: peripheral blood. The receptor was isolated from a man in his 60s with active or convalescent COVID-19. This chain links TRBV7-2 with TRBJ1-6, with D possibly being TRBD1 (5 bases). This CDR3 reads CASSLRGQDNSPLHF. The CDR3 nucleotides are TGTGCCAGCAGCTTACGTGGACAAGATAATTCACCCCTCCACTTT.